A single sample is the source of the 9 T cell receptor beta chains below, sequenced in a study of glioma-infiltrating T cells after dendritic cell vaccination. The method was immunoSEQ multiplex PCR; TCRdb's version includes in-frame clones alone and lacks a portion of them. The sample includes 80,000 to 95,000 clones, about 84% of them seen just once. The sequences come from blood, collected before dendritic cell vaccination. All receptors derive from a human donor with glioblastoma.

The V call is TRBV18, the J call TRBJ1-6, with 11 bases that match TRBD1. Germline loops: CDR1 KGHSH, CDR2 LQKENI. V lost 9 bases to trimming and J lost 8 bases; unmatched junction nucleotides: 12. The CDR3 is 16 residues long. CDR3 amino acids: CASTNTGTGGDSPLHF. In nucleotides, the CDR3 is TGTGCCAGTACAAACACCGGGACAGGGGGAGATTCACCCCTCCACTTT.

This clone has just one count. This sequence joins TRBV2 and TRBJ1-5, with D unresolved. The CDR3 spans 12 residues. The V end was cut by 0 bases, the J end by 6 bases, with 3 bases between. Looked up from germline, CDR1 is SNHLY and CDR2 is FYNNEI. The CDR3, as DNA: TGTGCCAGCAGTGAAGCCGGTCAGCCCCAGCATTTT. Translation gives CASSEAGQPQHF.

The chain combines TRBV10-3 with TRBJ2-1; 10 bases match TRBD2. The ends lost 6 bases at V and 5 bases at J; junction bases unmatched: 7. Germline V gives CDR1 ENHRY, CDR2 SYGVKD. This CDR3 comprises 15 residues. CDR3: CAIRPTSGSHNEQFF. DNA for the CDR3: TGTGCCATCAGACCGACTAGCGGGTCCCACAATGAGCAGTTCTTC.

V gene TRBV19 combines with J gene TRBJ1-5; D is perhaps TRBD1 (6 bases). CDR1 is LNHDA, CDR2 SQIVND, per germline (reference sequence). CDR3 length equals 15 residues. V was clipped by 5 bases and J by 6 bases, with 17 bases between them. This chain's CDR3 is CASSAQGNRGQPQHF. CDR3 nucleotide sequence: TGTGCCAGTAGTGCGCAGGGGAATAGAGGTCAGCCCCAGCATTTT.

V gene TRBV5-1 combines with J gene TRBJ1-3, with D possibly TRBD1 on 6 matching bases. Germline values: CDR1 SGHRS, CDR2 YFSETQ. The CDR3 spans 14 residues. V dropped 0 bases and J dropped 5 bases, with 9 bases sitting between them. The CDR3 DNA reads TGCGCCAGCAGCTTGGCGGACAGTAGAAACACCATATATTTT. It specifies CASSLADSRNTIYF.

V gene TRBV2 combines with J gene TRBJ1-2, with TRBD1 matching over 7 bases. The J segment lost 6 bases and the V segment lost 6 bases, leaving 4 bases of the junction unmatched. The germline gives CDR1 SNHLY, CDR2 FYNNEI. This CDR3 region has 12 residues. The CDR3 sequence: CASRGQFNGYTF. The CDR3 nucleotides read TGTGCCAGCAGGGGACAGTTTAATGGCTACACCTTC.

The V call is TRBV27, the J call TRBJ1-4; 10 bases align to TRBD1. The V gene's germline CDR1 is MNHEY and CDR2 SMNVEV (reference sequence). The CDR3 extends over 15 amino acids. Losses at the gene ends were 6 bases for V and 7 bases for J; bases not matched to a gene: 8. The CDR3: CASSTDRGQGEKLFF. In DNA, the CDR3 is TGTGCCAGCAGCACAGACAGGGGGCAGGGTGAAAAACTGTTTTTT.

The chain employs TRBV5-4 and TRBJ2-5, with 10 bases lining up with TRBD2. This CDR3 has 16 residues. Per germline, CDR1 SGHNT and CDR2 YYREEE (reference sequence). V shed 4 bases, J shed 2 bases, and the junction held 8 bases outside the gene matches. In DNA form, the CDR3 reads TGTGCCAGCAGCCCGGGGGCTAGCGGGGGTCAAGAGACCCAGTACTTC. This sequence encodes CASSPGASGGQETQYF.

V gene TRBV7-2 combines with J gene TRBJ1-1; 7 nucleotides align to TRBD1. Looked up from germline, CDR1 is SGHTA and CDR2 is FQGNSA. V shed 4 bases and J 1 base; nucleotides not matched to a gene: 6. This CDR3 has 15 residues. The CDR3 region has the DNA TGTGCCAGCAGCTATGAGACAGGGTGGAACACTGAAGCTTTCTTT. It specifies CASSYETGWNTEAFF.